The 25 T cell receptor beta chains below all came from one sample that was sequenced in a study of blood T cell repertoires in COVID-19. The repertoire was sequenced with immunoSEQ multiplex PCR; TCRdb's copy has only in-frame clones and lacks some. The repertoire consists of 300,000 to 350,000 clones, with about nine tenths occurring once and the leading ten covering under 7%. Sequenced input: peripheral blood. The receptors here all came from a woman aged 25 to 45 with COVID-19, enrolled during active disease.

The V and J genes are TRBV19 and TRBJ1-2; TRBD1 matches at 9 bases. CDR3 length: 13 amino acids. Germline-derived CDR1 and CDR2 are LNHDA and SQIVND (reference sequence). The V and J ends lost 7 bases and 4 bases, in that order; junction bases with no gene match: 4. The CDR3 DNA reads as TGTGCCAGTAAGGGACAGGGATTCTATGGCTACACCTTC. Translation: CASKGQGFYGYTF.

The CDR3 nucleotides are TGTGCCAGCAGCTTAGATCCAGGGGCCGGCTACGAGCAGTACTTC. It encodes CASSLDPGAGYEQYF. The chain carries TRBV11-2 and TRBJ2-7, with TRBD1 as a possible D gene (6 bases). Germline-derived CDR1 and CDR2 are SGHAT and FQNNGV. There are 15 residues in the CDR3. Trimming removed 0 bases at V and 3 bases at J, with 12 bases between.

V gene TRBV18 combines with J gene TRBJ1-2; 10 nucleotides line up with TRBD1. With V trimmed by 3 bases and J by 7 bases, 8 bases remained unmatched. Germline CDR1 and CDR2: KGHSH and LQKENI. There are 15 residues in the CDR3. Written as DNA, the CDR3 is TGTGCCAGCTCACCGCGGGACAGGGGAGGTAGTGGCTACACCTTC. Its protein product is CASSPRDRGGSGYTF.

The rearrangement links TRBV25-1 to TRBJ2-1; D is unresolved. V lost 3 bases, J lost 2 bases, and 11 bases lay in between. The CDR3 is 15 amino acids. The germline V gene encodes CDR1 MGHDK and CDR2 SYGVNS. For the CDR3, the DNA is TGTGCCAGCAGTGATTATGGCCAAACCTACAATGAGCAGTTCTTC. It yields the protein CASSDYGQTYNEQFF.

The chain employs TRBV5-8 and TRBJ1-1; a possible D gene is TRBD1 (6 bases). The CDR3 has 15 residues. From germline, CDR1 is SGHTS and CDR2 YDEGEE. Between the trimmed V and J ends, which lost 4 bases and 3 bases, there was a span of 16 bases. The CDR3 region has the DNA TGTGCCAGCAGCGGTGGAACAGGGTTTGACACTGAAGCTTTCTTT. Translating gives CASSGGTGFDTEAFF.

The chain carries TRBV19 and TRBJ1-5, with D tentatively TRBD1 (5 bases). V dropped 3 bases and J dropped 0 bases, with 18 bases sitting between them. Germline V gene sequence: CDR1 LNHDA, CDR2 SQIVND (reference sequence). The length of the CDR3 is 18 residues. This CDR3 reads CASSIYPDTTNSNQPQHF. CDR3 DNA sequence: TGTGCCAGTAGTATTTATCCGGACACTACAAATAGCAATCAGCCCCAGCATTTT.

The V and J genes are TRBV11-2 and TRBJ1-3; no firm D call. CDR1 SGHAT and CDR2 FQNNGV come from the germline V gene. V lost 5 bases to trimming and J lost 4 bases, with 12 bases between them. This CDR3 contains 14 residues. CDR3 protein: CASSHGRIGNTIYF. Written as DNA, the CDR3 is TGTGCCAGCAGCCACGGGAGGATCGGAAACACCATATATTTT.

With respect to this clone: This sample includes further DNA sequences coding for the same CDR3. The chain couples TRBV4-3 to TRBJ1-5; D is uncertain. In germline, CDR1 is LGHNA, CDR2 YSLEER. V was cut by 0 bases and J by 1 base, with 7 bases left in between. The CDR3 contains 15 residues. The CDR3 region is CASSQDRGSNQPQHF. CDR3 coding DNA: TGCGCCAGCAGCCAAGATCGTGGCAGCAATCAGCCCCAGCATTTT.

The chain uses TRBV29-1 and TRBJ1-2; the D is unclear. V lost 2 bases, J lost 7 bases, and 5 bases lay in between. The CDR3 contains 10 residues. Germline lookup yields CDR1 SQVTM and CDR2 ANQGSEA. In DNA, the CDR3 is TGCAGCGTTGAAAGCCGTGGCTACACCTTC. It codes for CSVESRGYTF.

This sequence joins TRBV9 and TRBJ1-2, with 9 bases identical to TRBD1. The CDR3 runs to 15 residues. J lost 5 bases, V lost 3 bases, and 8 bases had no gene match. In germline, CDR1 is SGDLS, CDR2 YYNGEE. The CDR3 DNA follows: TGTGCCAGCAGCGGTGCCGGGACAGGGAGTTATGGCTACACCTTC. It specifies CASSGAGTGSYGYTF. Full variable domain (outside the CDR3, taken from reference TRBV9 and TRBJ1-2): DSGVTQTPKHLITATGQRVTLRCSPRSGDLSVYWYQQSLDQGLQFLIQYYNGEERAKGNILERFSAQQFPDLHSELNLSSLELGDSALYFCASSGAGTGSYGYTFGSGTRLTVV.

The chain combines TRBV6-1 with TRBJ1-4; D unresolved. The germline V and J ends were trimmed by 2 bases and 11 bases, with 12 bases remaining between them. Germline V gene lookup returns CDR1 MNHNS and CDR2 SASEGT. This CDR3 spans 13 amino acids. The CDR3 spells CASSEMAEVKLFF. CDR3 in DNA: TGTGCCAGCAGTGAAATGGCTGAGGTGAAACTGTTTTTT.

The chain has TRBV3-1 (or the pseudogene TRBV3-2) and TRBJ2-7; no reliable D call. Germline V gene data show CDR1 as LGHDT and CDR2 as YNNKEL (reference sequence). V was cut by 4 bases and J by 0 bases, with 7 bases left in between. This CDR3 region has 13 residues. CDR3 amino acids: CASSLGSSYEQYF. CDR3 nucleotides: TGTGCCAGCAGCCTCGGTAGCTCCTACGAGCAGTACTTC.

The chain combines TRBV18 with TRBJ2-4; 8 bases fit TRBD1. CDR1 KGHSH and CDR2 LQKENI come from the germline V gene. Trimming at V came to 4 bases and at J to 1 base, leaving 0 bases not matched to a gene. This CDR3 spans 14 amino acids. CDR3 protein: CASSRQGAKNIQYF. DNA for the CDR3: TGTGCCAGCTCACGACAGGGGGCCAAAAACATTCAGTACTTC.

The chain joins TRBV11-2 to TRBJ2-2, with 8 bases aligning to TRBD1. The V and J ends lost 5 bases and 1 base, in that order; junction bases with no gene match: 3. This CDR3 is 15 amino acids long. CDR1 and CDR2 from the germline V gene are SGHAT and FQNNGV. The CDR3 DNA follows: TGTGCCAGCAGCATCGACAGGGGGAACACCGGGGAGCTGTTTTTT. It codes for CASSIDRGNTGELFF.

The CDR3 spells CSATGVYTEAFF. CDR3 in DNA: TGCAGCGCCACAGGGGTATACACTGAAGCTTTCTTT. The chain joins TRBV29-1 to TRBJ1-1; TRBD1 agrees at 7 bases. This CDR3 has 12 residues. From germline, CDR1 is SQVTM and CDR2 ANQGSEA. J gave up 3 bases and V 7 bases, and 5 bases lay outside the gene matches.

V and J are TRBV19 and TRBJ2-1; D gene ambiguous. CDR1 and CDR2 from the germline V gene are LNHDA and SQIVND (reference sequence). The CDR3 consists of 12 residues. V lost 6 bases, J lost 11 bases, and 14 bases lay in between. The CDR3 loop reads CASSPPGFKQFF. The DNA of the CDR3 is TGTGCCAGTAGCCCACCTGGCTTTAAGCAGTTCTTC.

In its sample, this clone was seen once. CDR3 residues: CATRASAEPYNEQFF. CDR3 sequence (DNA): TGTGCCACCCGGGCTAGCGCAGAACCCTACAATGAGCAGTTCTTC. The chain uses TRBV6-5 and TRBJ2-1; maybe TRBD2 (6 bases). The CDR3 is made up of 15 amino acids. V lost 10 bases and J 2 bases, leaving 18 bases between the germline ends. Germline CDR1 reads MNHEY; CDR2 reads SVGAGI.

This clone occurred many times. The V gene is TRBV3-1 (or the pseudogene TRBV3-2), the J gene TRBJ1-1; D gene unclear. Trimming cost V 8 bases and J 4 bases, with 14 bases left between them. The length of the CDR3 is 13 residues. Germline CDR1 LGHDT, CDR2 YNNKEL (reference sequence). CDR3 coding DNA: TGTGCCAGCGGCGTTGGAGGTGGCACTGAAGCTTTCTTT. Its translation: CASGVGGGTEAFF.

This CDR3 reads CASREPTGELFF. The CDR3 DNA sequence: TGTGCCAGCCGAGAACCCACCGGGGAGCTGTTTTTT. V and J are TRBV6-5 and TRBJ2-2, with no clear D. Trimming shortened V by 8 bases and J by 4 bases, and 8 bases separated the two germline ends. Germline CDR1 is MNHEY and CDR2 is SVGAGI. The length of the CDR3 is 12 residues.

The chain is built from TRBV2 and TRBJ1-1; 7 nucleotides align to TRBD1. With 6 bases clipped from V and 6 bases from J, the junction kept 13 bases outside the gene matches. In germline, CDR1 is SNHLY, CDR2 FYNNEI. This CDR3 spans 15 amino acids. CDR3 DNA: TGTGCCAGCAGGCCCCTCAGGGGGGCGCGGGCTGAAGCTTTCTTT. Protein sequence: CASRPLRGARAEAFF.

V is TRBV6-5 and J is TRBJ2-3; unclear D gene. V lost 3 bases and J 5 bases, leaving 15 bases between the germline ends. The CDR3 has 15 amino acids. The germline gives CDR1 MNHEY, CDR2 SVGAGI. The CDR3 here is CASSYRGAIIDTQYF. Written as DNA, the CDR3 is TGTGCCAGCAGTTATCGAGGCGCCATCATAGATACGCAGTATTTT.

This chain joins TRBV6-6 and TRBJ1-1, with D uncertain. Germline V gene lookup returns CDR1 MNHNY and CDR2 SVGAGI (reference sequence). The CDR3 loop spans 14 amino acids. Deletions cut 0 bases from V and 3 bases from J, with 8 bases between. CDR3 nucleotide sequence: TGTGCCAGCAGTTACTCGGGCGAGCACACTGAAGCTTTCTTT. This codes for CASSYSGEHTEAFF.

The genes are TRBV19 and TRBJ2-2; the D gene is possibly TRBD1 (6 bases). With 3 bases removed from V and 7 bases from J, the gap between germline ends came to 18 bases. Germline V gene data show CDR1 as LNHDA and CDR2 as SQIVND (reference sequence). This CDR3 is 16 amino acids long. Here the CDR3 reads CASSIPPATGIGELFF. Written as DNA, the CDR3 is TGTGCCAGTAGTATCCCCCCCGCTACAGGGATCGGGGAGCTGTTTTTT.

The chain links TRBV25-1 to TRBJ2-1; D might be TRBD1 (6 bases). Germline values: CDR1 MGHDK, CDR2 SYGVNS. Deletions cut 3 bases from V and 5 bases from J, with 17 bases between. This CDR3 spans 16 amino acids. DNA of the CDR3: TGTGCCAGCAGTGATCTTATGGACAGAATAAACAATGAGCAGTTCTTC. Translation gives CASSDLMDRINNEQFF.

This chain links TRBV28 with TRBJ2-2, with TRBD2 matching over 7 bases. Losses at the gene ends were 7 bases for V and 4 bases for J; bases not matched to a gene: 12. The CDR3 extends over 16 amino acids. CDR1 and CDR2 from the germline V gene are MDHEN and SYDVKM. CDR3 bases: TGTGCCAGCATTCCCGTCGGGGGAGGGTTCACCGGGGAGCTGTTTTTT. Its protein is CASIPVGGGFTGELFF.